The 11 T cell receptor beta chains reported below all come from one sample, sequenced in a study of radiation and T cells in renal cell carcinoma. Method: immunoSEQ multiplex PCR; TCRdb's copy keeps in-frame clones and lacks some. The data hold some 72,000 clones, with more than 75% observed a single time. The time point here: blood 2 weeks post-SBRT. Specified treatment: 15 Gy SBRT to primary tumor, nephrectomy 4 weeks later. Sequencing was performed on blood, taken from a patient whose treatment included radiotherapy and nephrectomy. These receptors all come from a man in his 60s with renal cell carcinoma.

The genes are TRBV29-1 and TRBJ2-1; TRBD2 matches 9 bases. The CDR3 covers 13 residues. CDR1 and CDR2 (germline): SQVTM, ANQGSEA. V dropped 5 bases and J dropped 8; count of bases not matched to a gene: 7. CDR3 residues: CSVRGSGSHEQFF. The CDR3 DNA is TGCAGCGTTCGAGGTAGCGGGAGTCATGAGCAGTTCTTC.

V is TRBV4-1 and J is TRBJ2-1, with 8 positions matching TRBD1. V dropped 0 bases and J dropped 12; count of bases not matched to a gene: 16. Germline CDR1 MGHRA, CDR2 YSYEKL. This CDR3 has 17 amino acids. CDR3 loop: CASSQDLGDRGTMRQFF. CDR3 nucleotides: TGCGCCAGCAGCCAAGATCTAGGAGACAGGGGTACAATGAGGCAGTTCTTC.

This clone has a single count. This chain links TRBV28 with TRBJ1-5; a weak D match, TRBD1 (6 bases). V was cut by 6 bases and J by 0 bases, with 15 bases left in between. The germline V gene has CDR1 MDHEN and CDR2 SYDVKM. The CDR3 length is 16 residues. Here the CDR3 reads CASSLTGFHSNQPQHF. CDR3 in DNA: TGTGCCAGCAGCCTCACAGGGTTTCATAGCAATCAGCCCCAGCATTTT. The variable domain in full, with the rest retrieved from reference TRBV28 and TRBJ1-5, is DVKVTQSSRYLVKRTGEKVFLECVQDMDHENMFWYRQDPGLGLRLIYFSYDVKMKEKGDIPEGYSVSREKKERFSLILESASTNQTSMYLCASSLTGFHSNQPQHFGDGTRLSIL.

This clone was recorded only once. The chain has TRBV19 and TRBJ1-5, with a tentative D call TRBD1 (5 bases). Germline V CDR1 and CDR2: LNHDA, SQIVND (reference sequence). This CDR3 is 16 amino acids long. V shed 4 bases and J shed 3 bases, with 16 bases lying between them. DNA of the CDR3: TGTGCCAGTAGTAAGAACCGGGACGGACCCAATCAGCCCCAGCATTTT. Its protein is CASSKNRDGPNQPQHF. Based on the CDR3 plus reference TRBV19 and TRBJ1-5, the full variable domain is DGGITQSPKYLFRKEGQNVTLSCEQNLNHDAMYWYRQDPGQGLRLIYYSQIVNDFQKGDIAEGYSVSREKKESFPLTVTSAQKNPTAFYLCASSKNRDGPNQPQHFGDGTRLSIL.

V is TRBV28 and J is TRBJ2-7; D is undetermined. The CDR3 contains 13 residues. Trimming shortened V by 5 bases and J by 1 base, and 9 bases separated the two germline ends. Germline V gene sequence: CDR1 MDHEN, CDR2 SYDVKM. The CDR3 DNA is TGTGCCAGCAGTCCGGTGTGGTCCTACGAGCAGTACTTC. It is translated as CASSPVWSYEQYF.

V gene TRBV9 combines with J gene TRBJ1-1; D is perhaps TRBD1 (5 bases). The CDR3 covers 14 residues. V lost 0 bases and J 11 bases, leaving 17 bases between the germline ends. Germline values: CDR1 SGDLS, CDR2 YYNGEE. The CDR3 DNA sequence: TGTGCCAGCAGCGTAGGTCCAACAAGGGGTCCTGCTTTCTTT. Translating it yields CASSVGPTRGPAFF.

The chain combines TRBV7-8 with TRBJ2-2, with 16 positions matching TRBD2. Germline CDR1 and CDR2: SGHVS and FQNEAQ. The V and J ends lost 6 bases and 3 bases, in that order; junction bases with no gene match: 7. The CDR3 is 18 residues long. CDR3 amino acids: CASRGTSGRGPHTGELFF. The CDR3 region has the DNA TGTGCCAGCAGGGGGACTAGCGGGAGGGGACCCCACACCGGGGAGCTGTTTTTT.

The genes are TRBV6-5 and TRBJ2-7; possibly TRBD2 for D (6 bases). Germline values: CDR1 MNHEY, CDR2 SVGAGI. The CDR3 spans 16 residues. V shed 2 bases and J shed 1 base, with 15 bases lying between them. CDR3 DNA sequence: TGTGCCAGCAGTTACCGTGGGGGGTCCACTTCCTACGAGCAGTACTTC. The encoded protein is CASSYRGGSTSYEQYF.

V usage is TRBV6-1 and J usage is TRBJ1-2; D remains unclear. CDR1 and CDR2 (germline): MNHNS, SASEGT. V lost 4 bases, J lost 0 bases, and 9 bases lay in between. The CDR3 is 14 amino acids. Here the CDR3 DNA reads TGTGCCAGCAGTGCGGACGGGGCTAACTATGGCTACACCTTC. Its protein product is CASSADGANYGYTF.

The V and J genes are TRBV7-9 and TRBJ2-1; no firm D call. V dropped 5 bases and J dropped 0 bases, with 14 bases sitting between them. Germline V gene sequence: CDR1 SEHNR, CDR2 FQNEAQ (reference sequence). The CDR3 runs to 16 residues. The DNA of the CDR3 is TGTGCCAGCAGCCCGACGAGGTCAAACTCCTACAATGAGCAGTTCTTC. It translates to CASSPTRSNSYNEQFF.

This chain connects TRBV5-4 to TRBJ2-5, with 11 positions matching TRBD1. Germline V gives CDR1 SGHNT, CDR2 YYREEE (reference sequence). The J segment lost 7 bases and the V segment lost 4 bases, leaving 3 bases of the junction unmatched. The CDR3 extends over 13 amino acids. CDR3 bases: TGTGCCAGCAGCGCGGGACAGGGGGGGACCCAGTACTTC. Protein product: CASSAGQGGTQYF.